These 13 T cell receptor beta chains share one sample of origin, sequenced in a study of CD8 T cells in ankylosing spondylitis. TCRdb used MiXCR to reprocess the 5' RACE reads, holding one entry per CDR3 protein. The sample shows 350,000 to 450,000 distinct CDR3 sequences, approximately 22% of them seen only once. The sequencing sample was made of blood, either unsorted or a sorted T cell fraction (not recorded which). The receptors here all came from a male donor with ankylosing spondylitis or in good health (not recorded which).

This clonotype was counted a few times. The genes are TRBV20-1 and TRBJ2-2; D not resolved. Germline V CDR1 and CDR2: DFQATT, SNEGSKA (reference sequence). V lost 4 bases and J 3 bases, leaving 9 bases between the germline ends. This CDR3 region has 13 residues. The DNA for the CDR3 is TGCAGTGCTAAAAGGACGGACACCGGGGAGCTGTTTTTT. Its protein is CSAKRTDTGELFF.

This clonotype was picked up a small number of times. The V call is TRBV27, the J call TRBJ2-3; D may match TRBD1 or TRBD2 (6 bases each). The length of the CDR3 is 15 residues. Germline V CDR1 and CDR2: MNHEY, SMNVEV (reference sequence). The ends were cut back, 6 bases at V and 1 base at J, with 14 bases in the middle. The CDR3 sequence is CASSAWGAGTDTQYF. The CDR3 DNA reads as TGTGCCAGCAGCGCTTGGGGGGCTGGCACAGATACGCAGTATTTT.

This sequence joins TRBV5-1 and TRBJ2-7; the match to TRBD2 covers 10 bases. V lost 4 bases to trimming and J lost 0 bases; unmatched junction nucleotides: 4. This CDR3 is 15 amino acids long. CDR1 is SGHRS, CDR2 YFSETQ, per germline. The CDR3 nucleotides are TGCGCCAGCAGCACTAGCGGGGTGAGCTCCTACGAGCAGTACTTC. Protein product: CASSTSGVSSYEQYF.

As DNA, the CDR3 is TGTGCCAGCAGCTTAGCGGTGAGGTATTTCCAAGAGACCCAGTACTTC. Residues: CASSLAVRYFQETQYF. The genes are TRBV11-2 and TRBJ2-5, with D hard to call. Trimming stripped 1 base from V and 1 base from J, with 13 bases between. The CDR3 consists of 16 residues. CDR1 is SGHAT and CDR2 is FQNNGV in the germline V gene.

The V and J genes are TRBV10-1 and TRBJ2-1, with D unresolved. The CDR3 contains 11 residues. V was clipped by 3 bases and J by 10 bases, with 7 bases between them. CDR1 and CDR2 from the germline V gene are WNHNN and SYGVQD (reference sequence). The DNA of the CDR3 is TGCGCCAGCAGTGATCACGGGGAGCAGTTCTTC. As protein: CASSDHGEQFF.

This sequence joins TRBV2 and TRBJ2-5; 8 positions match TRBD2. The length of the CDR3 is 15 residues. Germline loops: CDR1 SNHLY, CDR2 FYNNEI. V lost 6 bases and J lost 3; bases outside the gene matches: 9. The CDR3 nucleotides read TGTGCCAGCAGAAACGGACTAGCAGGAAAAGAGACCCAGTACTTC. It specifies CASRNGLAGKETQYF.

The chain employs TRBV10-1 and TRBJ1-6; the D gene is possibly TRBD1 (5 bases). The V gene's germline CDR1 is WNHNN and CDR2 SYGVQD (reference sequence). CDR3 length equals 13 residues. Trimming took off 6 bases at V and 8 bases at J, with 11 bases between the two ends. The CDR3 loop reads CASRQDSDSPLHF. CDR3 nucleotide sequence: TGCGCCAGCAGACAGGACTCAGATTCACCCCTCCACTTT.

Written as DNA, the CDR3 is TGTGCCAGCAGCTTAAGCCTAGCGACGGTTCATGAGCAGTTCTTC. It encodes CASSLSLATVHEQFF. This sequence joins TRBV7-8 and TRBJ2-1, with D tentatively TRBD2 (6 bases). Deletions cut 2 bases from V and 8 bases from J, with 16 bases between. The CDR3 is made up of 15 amino acids. Germline loops: CDR1 SGHVS, CDR2 FQNEAQ.

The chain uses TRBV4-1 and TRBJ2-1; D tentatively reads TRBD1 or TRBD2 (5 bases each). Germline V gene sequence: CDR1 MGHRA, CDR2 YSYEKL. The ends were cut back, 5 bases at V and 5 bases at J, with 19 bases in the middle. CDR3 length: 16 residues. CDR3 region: CASSTPTGWGNNEQFF. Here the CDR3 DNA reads TGCGCCAGCAGCACCCCAACCGGATGGGGGAACAATGAGCAGTTCTTC.

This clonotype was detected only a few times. The DNA for the CDR3 is TGCAGTGCTAGGTCAATGGAGGTCTCCTACAATGAGCAGTTCTTC. This encodes CSARSMEVSYNEQFF. V and J are TRBV20-1 and TRBJ2-1, with D perhaps TRBD2 (5 bases). V was cut by 3 bases and J by 0 bases, with 12 bases left in between. The germline gives CDR1 DFQATT, CDR2 SNEGSKA (reference sequence). This CDR3 has 15 amino acids.

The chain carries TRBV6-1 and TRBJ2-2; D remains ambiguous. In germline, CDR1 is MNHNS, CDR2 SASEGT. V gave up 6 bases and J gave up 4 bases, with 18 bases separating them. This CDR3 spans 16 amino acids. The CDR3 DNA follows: TGTGCCAGCAGCCTCACCTCCGGTGGTTTCACCGGGGAGCTGTTTTTT. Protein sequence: CASSLTSGGFTGELFF.

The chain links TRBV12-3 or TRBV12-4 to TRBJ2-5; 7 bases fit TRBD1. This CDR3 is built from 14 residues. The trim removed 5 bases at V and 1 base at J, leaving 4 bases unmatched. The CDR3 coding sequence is TGTGCCAGCAGTCCAGGGACAGTCCAAGAGACCCAGTACTTC. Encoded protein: CASSPGTVQETQYF.

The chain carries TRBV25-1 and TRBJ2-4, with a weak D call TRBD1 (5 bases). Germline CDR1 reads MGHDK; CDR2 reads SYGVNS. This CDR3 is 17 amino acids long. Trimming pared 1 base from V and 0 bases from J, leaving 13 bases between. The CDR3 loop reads CASSESVPGAAKNIQYF. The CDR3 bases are TGTGCCAGCAGTGAATCTGTCCCTGGGGCAGCCAAAAACATTCAGTACTTC.